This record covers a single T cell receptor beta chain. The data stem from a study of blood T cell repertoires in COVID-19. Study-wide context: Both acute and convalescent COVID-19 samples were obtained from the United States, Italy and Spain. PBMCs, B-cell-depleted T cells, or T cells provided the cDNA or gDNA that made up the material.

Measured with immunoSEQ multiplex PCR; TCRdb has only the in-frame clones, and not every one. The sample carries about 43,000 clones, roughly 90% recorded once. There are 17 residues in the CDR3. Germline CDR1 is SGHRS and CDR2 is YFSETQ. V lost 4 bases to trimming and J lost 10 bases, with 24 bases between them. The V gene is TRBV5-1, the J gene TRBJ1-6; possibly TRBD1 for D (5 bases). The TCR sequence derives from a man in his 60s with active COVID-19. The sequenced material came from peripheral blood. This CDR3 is CASSPGTGGGTRSPLHF. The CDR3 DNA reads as TGCGCCAGCAGCCCGGGGACCGGCGGGGGAACGCGATCACCCCTCCACTTT.